Shown below are 13 T cell receptor beta chains from a single sample sequenced in a study of CD8 T cells in Susac syndrome. The RNA, about 0.45 to 1 ug, was put through reverse transcription using random hexamers. TCRdb re-analysed the immunoSEQ multiplex PCR reads in MiXCR, keeping a single row per CDR3 protein. Among around 170,000 distinct CDR3 sequences listed, 94% were seen once. Sample: CD4+ T cells from PBMCs. These receptors were taken from a human donor with Susac syndrome.

The chain couples TRBV9 to TRBJ2-6; D might be TRBD1 or TRBD2, each matching 6 bases. The CDR3 consists of 16 residues. Germline assignment: CDR1 SGDLS and CDR2 YYNGEE. With 0 bases removed from V and 4 bases from J, the gap between germline ends came to 11 bases. DNA of the CDR3: TGTGCCAGCAGCGTAGCGGGGGCGGGGGGGGCCAACGTCCTGACTTTC. This sequence encodes CASSVAGAGGANVLTF.

This clonotype showed up just once. The chain carries TRBV11-1 and TRBJ2-7, with TRBD1 matching 7 bases. CDR3 size: 14 residues. Per germline, CDR1 SGHAT and CDR2 FQDESV (reference sequence). Trimming cost V 5 bases and J 6 bases; bases outside gene matches: 10. CDR3 coding DNA: TGTGCCAGCAGCCCCATAACGACAGGGCTCGAGCAGTACTTC. Its protein is CASSPITTGLEQYF.

This chain joins TRBV2 and TRBJ2-2; TRBD1 might be the D (7 bases). V gave up 5 bases and J gave up 4 bases, with 14 bases separating them. CDR1 is SNHLY and CDR2 is FYNNEI in the germline V gene. The CDR3 loop spans 15 amino acids. CDR3 sequence: CASSTGTAGTGELFF. CDR3 bases: TGTGCCAGCAGTACCGGGACAGCGGGCACCGGGGAGCTGTTTTTT.

V gene TRBV18 combines with J gene TRBJ2-2; D unresolved. Germline CDR1 reads KGHSH; CDR2 reads LQKENI. The V end was cut by 4 bases, the J end by 0 bases, with 6 bases between. The CDR3 totals 14 residues. The CDR3 protein is CASSREPNTGELFF. The CDR3 nucleotides read TGTGCCAGCTCACGGGAACCGAACACCGGGGAGCTGTTTTTT.

The chain joins TRBV5-6 to TRBJ1-5, with D possibly TRBD1 on 6 matching bases. There are 15 residues in the CDR3. Germline-derived CDR1 and CDR2 are SGHDT and YYEEEE. V shed 0 bases and J shed 6 bases, with 13 bases lying between them. CDR3 nucleotide sequence: TGTGCCAGCAGCTTGGGAACAGGGATAGGTCAGCCCCAGCATTTT. Encoded protein: CASSLGTGIGQPQHF. Drawing the rest from reference TRBV5-6 and TRBJ1-5, the complete variable domain is DAGVTQSPTHLIKTRGQQVTLRCSPKSGHDTVSWYQQALGQGPQFIFQYYEEEERQRGNFPDRFSGHQFPNYSSELNVNALLLGDSALYLCASSLGTGIGQPQHFGDGTRLSIL.

The genes are TRBV5-1 and TRBJ2-7, with TRBD1 as a possible D gene (5 bases). The CDR3 length is 15 residues. The ends were cut back, 0 bases at V and 2 bases at J, with 12 bases in the middle. Germline CDR1 is SGHRS and CDR2 is YFSETQ. The CDR3, as DNA: TGCGCCAGCAGCTTGGGCCCCCAGGGCACCTACGAGCAGTACTTC. It encodes CASSLGPQGTYEQYF.

This chain joins TRBV9 and TRBJ2-3; maybe TRBD2 (5 bases). V lost 1 base, J lost 2 bases, and 11 bases lay in between. This CDR3 contains 15 residues. Germline V gene lookup returns CDR1 SGDLS and CDR2 YYNGEE. CDR3: CASSVSGGYTDTQYF. For the CDR3, the DNA is TGTGCCAGCAGCGTAAGCGGTGGGTACACAGATACGCAGTATTTT. The full variable domain, with the rest looked up from reference TRBV9 and TRBJ2-3, is DSGVTQTPKHLITATGQRVTLRCSPRSGDLSVYWYQQSLDQGLQFLIQYYNGEERAKGNILERFSAQQFPDLHSELNLSSLELGDSALYFCASSVSGGYTDTQYFGPGTRLTVL.

This rearrangement joins TRBV7-9 to TRBJ2-5; 9 bases are shared with TRBD1. Trimming removed 3 bases from V and 3 bases from J; junction bases left unmatched: 2. The CDR3 covers 14 residues. Germline loops: CDR1 SEHNR, CDR2 FQNEAQ (reference sequence). In DNA form, the CDR3 reads TGTGCCAGCAGCTTCCGGGACAGGGAAGAGACCCAGTACTTC. Translating gives CASSFRDREETQYF.

The V and J genes are TRBV7-3 and TRBJ2-7; TRBD1 matches at 8 bases. This CDR3 comprises 14 residues. Per the germline V gene, CDR1 is SGHTA and CDR2 is FQGTGA. V was clipped by 5 bases and J by 9 bases; unmatched bases: 12. The DNA for the CDR3 is TGTGCCAGCAGCCTATCTACGGACAGGGTGGTGCAGTACTTC. Its protein is CASSLSTDRVVQYF.

The chain uses TRBV3-1 and TRBJ1-2; no definite D call. Germline CDR1 LGHDT, CDR2 YNNKEL (reference sequence). V was pared by 2 bases and J by 0 bases, with 1 base between. This CDR3 region has 12 residues. The CDR3 loop reads CASSQSNYGYTF. The CDR3 DNA reads as TGTGCCAGCAGCCAATCTAACTATGGCTACACCTTC.

The chain employs TRBV5-1 and TRBJ1-1, with TRBD1 as a possible D gene (5 bases). CDR3 length equals 15 residues. The germline CDR1 and CDR2 sequences are SGHRS and YFSETQ. V was cut by 6 bases and J by 1 base, with 16 bases left in between. The CDR3 here is CASTPISTENTEAFF. CDR3 nucleotide sequence: TGCGCCAGCACCCCGATATCGACAGAGAACACTGAAGCTTTCTTT.

The rearrangement links TRBV20-1 to TRBJ1-1, with 8 positions matching TRBD1. With 6 bases clipped from V and 1 base from J, the junction kept 7 bases outside the gene matches. The germline CDR1 and CDR2 sequences are DFQATT and SNEGSKA (reference sequence). The CDR3 is 14 amino acids. The DNA for the CDR3 is TGCAGTGCCCCGGACAGGGTAAAGAACACTGAAGCTTTCTTT. Protein product: CSAPDRVKNTEAFF.

V and J are TRBV29-1 and TRBJ2-7; 9 nucleotides agree with TRBD2. The CDR3 runs 13 residues. Germline V gives CDR1 SQVTM, CDR2 ANQGSEA. V lost 2 bases to trimming and J lost 6 bases; unmatched junction nucleotides: 5. Here the CDR3 reads CSVEPASGVEQYF. In DNA, the CDR3 is TGCAGCGTTGAACCAGCTAGCGGGGTCGAGCAGTACTTC.